These 25 T cell receptor beta chains were sequenced from one sample in a study of control samples from healthy donors and cancer patients. Only in-frame clones appear in the TCRdb table, and some are missing; sequencing was by immunoSEQ multiplex PCR. Of 250,000 to 300,000 clones in the sample, approximately 80% are singletons; the top ten hold roughly 13%. Source material: PBMCs. The receptors come from an older woman with lung cancer.

The chain is built from TRBV5-5 and TRBJ2-1; D is unresolved. V shed 0 bases and J shed 5 bases, with 9 bases lying between them. Germline CDR1 SGHKS, CDR2 YYEKEE (reference sequence). The CDR3 is made up of 14 amino acids. This CDR3 is CASSLEGYNNEQFF. CDR3 bases: TGTGCCAGCAGCTTGGAAGGGTATAACAATGAGCAGTTCTTC. Full variable domain (missing parts from reference TRBV5-5 and TRBJ2-1): DAGVTQSPTHLIKTRGQQVTLRCSPISGHKSVSWYQQVLGQGPQFIFQYYEKEERGRGNFPDRFSARQFPNYSSELNVNALLLGDSALYLCASSLEGYNNEQFFGPGTRLTVL.

V usage is TRBV5-1 and J usage is TRBJ1-3; no definite D call. CDR3 length: 14 amino acids. V was pared by 2 bases and J by 0 bases, with 6 bases between. Germline V gene sequence: CDR1 SGHRS, CDR2 YFSETQ. Here the CDR3 reads CASSFGPSGNTIYF. Written as DNA, the CDR3 is TGCGCCAGCAGCTTCGGACCCTCTGGAAACACCATATATTTT.

The count of this clone is one. This rearrangement joins TRBV15 to TRBJ1-5; D is unresolved. The CDR3 is 15 residues long. Germline V gene lookup returns CDR1 LNHNV and CDR2 YYDKDF (reference sequence). Trimming shortened V by 0 bases and J by 0 bases, and 6 bases separated the two germline ends. CDR3 nucleotides: TGTGCCACCAGCAGAGAACCCTATAGCAATCAGCCCCAGCATTTT. Its protein is CATSREPYSNQPQHF. Complete variable domain (other parts from reference TRBV15 and TRBJ1-5): DAMVIQNPRYQVTQFGKPVTLSCSQTLNHNVMYWYQQKSSQAPKLLFHYYDKDFNNEADTPDNFQSRRPNTSFCFLDIRSPGLGDTAMYLCATSREPYSNQPQHFGDGTRLSIL.

The V and J genes are TRBV14 and TRBJ2-7; 9 positions match TRBD2. Germline values: CDR1 SGHDN, CDR2 FVKESK. V dropped 4 bases and J dropped 7; count of bases not matched to a gene: 11. CDR3 length: 15 residues. In DNA, the CDR3 is TGTGCCAGCAGCCCCCGCGCGGGAGGGTACTATGAGCAGTACTTC. Its translation: CASSPRAGGYYEQYF. Looking up the rest from reference TRBV14 and TRBJ2-7 gives the full variable domain: EAGVTQFPSHSVIEKGQTVTLRCDPISGHDNLYWYRRVMGKEIKFLLHFVKESKQDESGMPNNRFLAERTGGTYSTLKVQPAELEDSGVYFCASSPRAGGYYEQYFGPGTRLTVT.

J is TRBJ1-1 and V is TRBV5-1; tentatively, D is TRBD1 (5 bases). The V and J ends lost 0 bases and 6 bases respectively, with 12 bases between them. Germline loops: CDR1 SGHRS, CDR2 YFSETQ. CDR3 length equals 14 residues. The CDR3 sequence: CASSLESGTPEAFF. The CDR3 region has the DNA TGCGCCAGCAGCTTGGAGTCGGGGACCCCTGAAGCTTTCTTT.

The chain has TRBV18 and TRBJ1-3; 7 bases agree with TRBD1. The CDR3 extends over 16 amino acids. Germline lookup yields CDR1 KGHSH and CDR2 LQKENI. Trimming cost V 6 bases and J 0 bases; bases outside gene matches: 8. CDR3 sequence (DNA): TGTGCCAGCTCCGATGGACAGGTCTACTCTGGAAACACCATATATTTT. This sequence encodes CASSDGQVYSGNTIYF.

CDR3 nucleotides: TGTGCCAGCTCACCAGTACAGGACTCCAGCTCTGGAAACACCATATATTTT. Protein product: CASSPVQDSSSGNTIYF. This rearrangement joins TRBV18 to TRBJ1-3; the D gene is possibly TRBD1 (5 bases). CDR1 KGHSH and CDR2 LQKENI come from the germline V gene. Trimming pared 2 bases from V and 0 bases from J, leaving 14 bases between. The CDR3 is made up of 17 amino acids.

The chain carries TRBV27 and TRBJ2-2, with TRBD2 matching over 7 bases. The CDR3 runs to 14 residues. The V and J ends lost 7 bases and 2 bases, in that order; junction bases with no gene match: 4. The germline CDR1 and CDR2 sequences are MNHEY and SMNVEV (reference sequence). CDR3 DNA sequence: TGTGCCAGCAAGGGAGGGCCTAACACCGGGGAGCTGTTTTTT. It translates to CASKGGPNTGELFF.

A note on this clone: Other DNA sequences in the sample encode the same CDR3. The chain is built from TRBV5-1 and TRBJ2-1, with 10 bases that match TRBD2. CDR1 and CDR2 from the germline V gene are SGHRS and YFSETQ. V lost 4 bases, J lost 1 base, and 5 bases stayed unmatched. This CDR3 is built from 16 residues. CDR3 sequence: CASSLGAGGSYNEQFF. The CDR3 DNA reads as TGCGCCAGCAGCCTGGGAGCGGGAGGGTCCTACAATGAGCAGTTCTTC.

The gene calls are TRBV20-1 and TRBJ2-5; a possible D gene is TRBD2 (7 bases). This CDR3 is built from 16 residues. The V end was cut by 3 bases, the J end by 4 bases, with 21 bases between. Per the germline V gene, CDR1 is DFQATT and CDR2 is SNEGSKA (reference sequence). The CDR3 bases are TGCAGTGCTAGTGGGAGCGAGGGGGGGTTGGGAGAGACCCAGTACTTC. It codes for CSASGSEGGLGETQYF.

The gene calls are TRBV18 and TRBJ1-2; 10 bases line up with TRBD1. The CDR3 is 14 residues long. V dropped 6 bases and J dropped 8; count of bases not matched to a gene: 9. CDR1 and CDR2 from the germline V gene are KGHSH and LQKENI. The CDR3 region is CASSPMGTGEGYTF. CDR3 DNA sequence: TGTGCCAGCTCGCCAATGGGGACAGGGGAAGGCTACACCTTC.

The chain carries TRBV5-5 and TRBJ1-4, with TRBD1 identical over 9 bases. The V segment lost 1 base and the J segment 8 bases; nucleotides outside the gene matches: 6. CDR1 SGHKS and CDR2 YYEKEE come from the germline V gene (reference sequence). This CDR3 has 15 residues. The CDR3 here is CASSLTGGAPEKLFF. The CDR3 DNA is TGTGCCAGCAGCTTGACAGGGGGCGCCCCCGAAAAACTGTTTTTT.

This clone was seen a handful of times. The chain employs TRBV6-6 and TRBJ2-1; D might be TRBD1 or TRBD2, each matching 5 bases. The length of the CDR3 is 14 residues. The V gene lost 5 bases and the J gene lost 6 bases, with 14 bases spanning the gap. Germline values: CDR1 MNHNY, CDR2 SVGAGI (reference sequence). CDR3 bases: TGTGCCAGCAGTCGCCGGGACCTCTCCAATGAGCAGTTCTTC. Its translation: CASSRRDLSNEQFF.

The chain joins TRBV25-1 to TRBJ2-1, with 9 nucleotides matching TRBD2. Germline V gene sequence: CDR1 MGHDK, CDR2 SYGVNS. V was clipped by 2 bases and J by 2 bases; unmatched bases: 10. The CDR3 has 18 amino acids. This chain's CDR3 is CASSENAGGGRAYNEQFF. The CDR3 DNA reads TGTGCCAGCAGTGAAAATGCGGGTGGCGGGAGGGCCTACAATGAGCAGTTCTTC.

The CDR3, as DNA: TGTGCCAGCAGTGAAGGAGGAGCGGGGGGGTTCACAGATACGCAGTATTTT. It is translated as CASSEGGAGGFTDTQYF. The chain carries TRBV6-1 and TRBJ2-3; TRBD2 matches at 10 bases. Germline lookup yields CDR1 MNHNS and CDR2 SASEGT. The CDR3 has 17 amino acids. After removal of 1 base from V and 2 bases from J, the junction contained 6 bases not matched to a gene.

This clone was recorded only once. The chain carries TRBV13 and TRBJ1-3; D unresolved. Germline-derived CDR1 and CDR2 are PRHDT and FYEKMQ (reference sequence). The CDR3 is 16 residues long. V shed 0 bases and J shed 0 bases, with 9 bases lying between them. CDR3 loop: CASSLGGRPSGNTIYF. DNA for the CDR3: TGTGCCAGCAGCTTAGGAGGCAGACCCTCTGGAAACACCATATATTTT. The full variable domain, its missing parts supplied by reference TRBV13 and TRBJ1-3, is AAGVIQSPRHLIKEKRETATLKCYPIPRHDTVYWYQQGPGQDPQFLISFYEKMQSDKGSIPDRFSAQQFSDYHSELNMSSLELGDSALYFCASSLGGRPSGNTIYFGEGSWLTVV.

The chain carries TRBV19 and TRBJ1-6; 12 nucleotides line up with TRBD1. The CDR3 consists of 16 residues. Trimming at V came to 1 base and at J to 8 bases, leaving 3 bases not matched to a gene. Germline V gene lookup returns CDR1 LNHDA and CDR2 SQIVND (reference sequence). CDR3 residues: CASSIAGTGGDSPLHF. The CDR3 DNA reads as TGTGCCAGTAGTATAGCCGGGACAGGGGGCGATTCACCCCTCCACTTT. The full variable domain, rest sourced from reference TRBV19 and TRBJ1-6, is DGGITQSPKYLFRKEGQNVTLSCEQNLNHDAMYWYRQDPGQGLRLIYYSQIVNDFQKGDIAEGYSVSREKKESFPLTVTSAQKNPTAFYLCASSIAGTGGDSPLHFGNGTRLTVT.

V usage is TRBV5-1 and J usage is TRBJ1-1; D uncertain. Trimming removed 0 bases from V and 5 bases from J, with 11 bases in between. Germline CDR1 reads SGHRS; CDR2 reads YFSETQ. There are 14 residues in the CDR3. CDR3 sequence reads: CASSLETRGTEAFF. CDR3 DNA sequence: TGCGCCAGCAGCTTGGAGACACGAGGGACTGAAGCTTTCTTT.

This rearrangement joins TRBV28 to TRBJ1-5; tentatively, D is TRBD1 (5 bases). The CDR3 runs to 14 residues. Germline V gene sequence: CDR1 MDHEN, CDR2 SYDVKM. Trimming took 2 bases from V and 5 from J, leaving 10 bases between them. For the CDR3, the DNA is TGTGCCAGCAGTTTACCCAGGGTCGATCAGCCCCAGCATTTT. Translating it yields CASSLPRVDQPQHF. The whole variable domain, remainder taken from reference TRBV28 and TRBJ1-5, is DVKVTQSSRYLVKRTGEKVFLECVQDMDHENMFWYRQDPGLGLRLIYFSYDVKMKEKGDIPEGYSVSREKKERFSLILESASTNQTSMYLCASSLPRVDQPQHFGDGTRLSIL.

The chain is built from TRBV5-1 and TRBJ2-1, with D possibly matching TRBD2 (5 bases). V was clipped by 6 bases and J by 0 bases, with 13 bases between them. The CDR3 covers 15 residues. Per germline, CDR1 SGHRS and CDR2 YFSETQ. CDR3 in amino acids: CASNKRTDSYNEQFF. The CDR3 DNA reads as TGCGCCAGCAACAAAAGGACTGACTCCTACAATGAGCAGTTCTTC. Combining the CDR3 with reference TRBV5-1 and TRBJ2-1 gives the whole variable domain KAGVTQTPRYLIKTRGQQVTLSCSPISGHRSVSWYQQTPGQGLQFLFEYFSETQRNKGNFPGRFSGRQFSNSRSEMNVSTLELGDSALYLCASNKRTDSYNEQFFGPGTRLTVL.

The rearrangement uses TRBV5-1 and TRBJ1-3; D not certain. The CDR3 is made up of 16 amino acids. The germline CDR1 and CDR2 sequences are SGHRS and YFSETQ. Trimming cost V 0 bases and J 1 base, with 11 bases left between them. CDR3 bases: TGCGCCAGCAGCTTGGGCGCGGGGAGATCTGGAAACACCATATATTTT. Its translation is CASSLGAGRSGNTIYF. Using reference TRBV5-1 and TRBJ1-3 for the parts outside the CDR3, the full variable domain is KAGVTQTPRYLIKTRGQQVTLSCSPISGHRSVSWYQQTPGQGLQFLFEYFSETQRNKGNFPGRFSGRQFSNSRSEMNVSTLELGDSALYLCASSLGAGRSGNTIYFGEGSWLTVV.

The chain has TRBV19 and TRBJ1-4, with a tentative D call TRBD1 (5 bases). CDR1 LNHDA and CDR2 SQIVND come from the germline V gene (reference sequence). V was shortened by 9 bases and J by 3 bases, with 17 bases between the two germline ends. This CDR3 comprises 15 residues. This chain's CDR3 is CASGPGGAPNEKLFF. CDR3 DNA: TGTGCCAGCGGCCCGGGGGGAGCACCTAATGAAAAACTGTTTTTT.

The chain combines TRBV5-1 with TRBJ2-7; D call uncertain. The CDR3 has 15 amino acids. Trimming left V 0 bases short and J 3 bases short, with 13 bases between. Germline assignment: CDR1 SGHRS and CDR2 YFSETQ. The CDR3 loop is CASSLEGSPDYEQYF. The CDR3 bases are TGCGCCAGCAGCTTGGAAGGCAGCCCGGACTACGAGCAGTACTTC.

This rearrangement joins TRBV6-5 to TRBJ1-1, with unresolved D. The CDR3 covers 14 residues. Germline assignment: CDR1 MNHEY and CDR2 SVGAGI. V shed 0 bases and J shed 5 bases, with 10 bases lying between them. The CDR3 reads CASSYSSGGTEAFF. The DNA for the CDR3 is TGTGCCAGCAGTTACTCCTCAGGTGGGACTGAAGCTTTCTTT.

Ten or more counts support this clone. The chain couples TRBV7-2 to TRBJ1-3; 7 positions agree with TRBD1. The CDR3 runs to 15 residues. Germline V gene lookup returns CDR1 SGHTA and CDR2 FQGNSA. The ends lost 5 bases at V and 2 bases at J; junction bases unmatched: 6. The chain's CDR3 is CASSLNQGAGNTIYF. In nucleotides, the CDR3 is TGTGCCAGCAGCCTAAACCAGGGGGCTGGAAACACCATATATTTT.